This T cell receptor (beta chain) was obtained from a study of neoadjuvant anti-PD-1 for oral cavity cancer. The method was immunoSEQ multiplex PCR; TCRdb's version includes in-frame clones alone and lacks a portion of them. The sample carries 37,000 or so clones, around two fifths recorded once. This clone was counted between two and nine times. Its antigen is undetermined. Time point of the sample: after neoadjuvant nivolumab, at surgical resection. Trimming removed 6 bases from V and 2 bases from J; junction bases left unmatched: 3. CDR1 is SQVTM, CDR2 ANQGSEA, per germline. This CDR3 region has 12 residues. Overall study findings and caveats: Treg/Th17 ratio rose with pretreatment blood and fell with post-treatment tumor TCRbeta clonality.

The genes are TRBV29-1 and TRBJ1-2; 7 nucleotides agree with TRBD1. The receptor was isolated from a person aged 35-79 years with oral cavity squamous cell carcinoma. Sample: tumor tissue, taken after nivolumab (anti-PD-1) treatment. CDR3 sequence reads: CSVSGQNYGYTF. DNA for the CDR3: TGCAGCGTGTCGGGACAGAACTATGGCTACACCTTC.